The present TCR beta chain was sequenced within a study of T cells in Graves' hyperthyroidism and ophthalmopathy. The CDR3 regions of TCR beta were amplified from RNA transcripts. Initially, a first-round RT-PCR of the TCR CDR3 employed the HTBI primer set. TCRdb reanalysed the multiplex PCR reads using MiXCR and keeps one entry per CDR3 protein. The profile covers approximately 870,000 distinct CDR3 sequences, with 38% appearing a single time and 8% to 9% taken by the ten largest. Trimming shortened V by 2 bases and J by 4 bases, and 15 bases separated the two germline ends. Per germline, CDR1 WSHSY and CDR2 SAAADI. There are 15 residues in the CDR3.

The chain links TRBV10-2 to TRBJ2-7, with a tentative D call TRBD2 (6 bases). Sequencing was carried out using blood. The sequence was obtained from a man aged 18 to 35 with Graves' hyperthyroidism. CDR3 region: CASSERGMGSYEQYF. In DNA form, the CDR3 reads TGCGCCAGCAGTGAGCGGGGGATGGGGAGTTACGAGCAGTACTTC.